The 24 T cell receptor beta chains below all came from one sample that was sequenced in a study of blood T cell repertoires in COVID-19 (dated by TCRdb to 2019 to 2021). Library construction relied on the immunoSEQ multiplex PCR assay. Held by TCRdb, this immuneACCESS table contains in-frame sequences only and omits some clones. Under half of the omission traces to an unresolved V gene where checked; the cause of the rest is unknown. For this sample the table gives around 80,000 clones, of which approximately 90% were detected only once. 0.7% to 0.9% of the sample is in the top ten clones. The specimen was peripheral blood. Receptor source: a woman older than 75 with acute or convalescent COVID-19.

This clone was detected once. The gene calls are TRBV12-5 and TRBJ1-6; 7 bases align to TRBD1. The CDR3 covers 15 residues. From germline, CDR1 is LGHNT and CDR2 FRNRAP. V was clipped by 6 bases and J by 5 bases; unmatched bases: 7. CDR3 DNA: TGTGCTAGTGGAATAGGGGGCAAAGATAATTCACCCCTCCACTTT. Residues: CASGIGGKDNSPLHF.

The rearrangement links TRBV20-1 to TRBJ1-2; D is ambiguous. The V end was cut by 1 base, the J end by 8 bases, with 5 bases between. Germline assignment: CDR1 DFQATT and CDR2 SNEGSKA (reference sequence). The CDR3 loop spans 10 amino acids. The CDR3 nucleotides are TGCAGTGCTAGAGTACAGGGCTACACCTTC. Its protein product is CSARVQGYTF.

V gene TRBV7-9 combines with J gene TRBJ2-1, with 8 bases identical to TRBD2. Trimming cost V 5 bases and J 2 bases; bases outside gene matches: 5. This CDR3 region has 15 residues. Germline CDR1 SEHNR, CDR2 FQNEAQ (reference sequence). In DNA form, the CDR3 reads TGTGCCAGCAGCCCGTTAGCGGGGCCCTACAATGAGCAGTTCTTC. Translation gives CASSPLAGPYNEQFF.

V is TRBV19 and J is TRBJ2-3, with TRBD2 matching 7 bases. Germline V gene data show CDR1 as LNHDA and CDR2 as SQIVND (reference sequence). Trimming cost V 6 bases and J 0 bases; bases outside gene matches: 9. This CDR3 spans 16 amino acids. The CDR3: CASSRGPSGSTDTQYF. Here the CDR3 DNA reads TGTGCCAGTAGCCGGGGACCTAGCGGTAGCACAGATACGCAGTATTTT. The whole variable domain, remainder taken from reference TRBV19 and TRBJ2-3, is DGGITQSPKYLFRKEGQNVTLSCEQNLNHDAMYWYRQDPGQGLRLIYYSQIVNDFQKGDIAEGYSVSREKKESFPLTVTSAQKNPTAFYLCASSRGPSGSTDTQYFGPGTRLTVL.

This chain uses TRBV19 with TRBJ1-5; 8 bases line up with TRBD1. This CDR3 contains 16 residues. Germline loops: CDR1 LNHDA, CDR2 SQIVND (reference sequence). After removal of 4 bases from V and 3 bases from J, the junction contained 8 bases not matched to a gene. CDR3 residues: CASSTFQGAANQPQHF. Written as DNA, the CDR3 is TGTGCCAGTAGTACCTTCCAGGGGGCGGCCAATCAGCCCCAGCATTTT.

The rearrangement uses TRBV5-1 and TRBJ2-7; no clear D gene. In germline, CDR1 is SGHRS, CDR2 YFSETQ. This CDR3 has 14 residues. Trimming took off 4 bases at V and 2 bases at J, with 13 bases between the two ends. CDR3 DNA sequence: TGCGCCAGCAGCCCCAGTTCCTCGACCTACGAGCAGTACTTC. This encodes CASSPSSSTYEQYF.

The chain combines TRBV9 with TRBJ2-1, with a weak D call TRBD1 (5 bases). The germline CDR1 and CDR2 sequences are SGDLS and YYNGEE. The CDR3 contains 15 residues. With 0 bases removed from V and 10 bases from J, the gap between germline ends came to 17 bases. The CDR3 region has the DNA TGTGCCAGCAGCGTAGCTGGGGCAAACTTTGAGGAGCAGTTCTTC. Residues: CASSVAGANFEEQFF.

The chain uses TRBV5-1 and TRBJ2-3, with 12 positions matching TRBD2. Trimming removed 4 bases from V and 3 bases from J; junction bases left unmatched: 6. This CDR3 spans 16 amino acids. The V gene's germline CDR1 is SGHRS and CDR2 YFSETQ. The CDR3 sequence is CASSPRLAGVTDTQYF. The CDR3 coding sequence is TGCGCCAGCAGCCCACGACTAGCGGGAGTGACAGATACGCAGTATTTT.

The chain employs TRBV5-4 and TRBJ1-1; D unresolved. Germline CDR1 is SGHNT and CDR2 is YYREEE (reference sequence). The CDR3 has 13 residues. With 1 base removed from V and 9 bases from J, the gap between germline ends came to 13 bases. The CDR3 is CASSLPNGVQAFF. CDR3 DNA: TGTGCCAGCAGCTTGCCGAACGGGGTTCAAGCTTTCTTT.

V and J are TRBV27 and TRBJ2-7; the D gene is possibly TRBD2 (6 bases). Germline V gives CDR1 MNHEY, CDR2 SMNVEV (reference sequence). This CDR3 is 13 amino acids long. V dropped 3 bases and J dropped 7 bases, with 13 bases sitting between them. Here the CDR3 reads CASSFGTGREQYF. In DNA form, the CDR3 reads TGTGCCAGCAGTTTCGGAACTGGGAGGGAGCAGTACTTC.

In its sample, this clone was seen a few times. The chain links TRBV15 to TRBJ2-2, with a possible D match to TRBD2 (5 bases). CDR3 length equals 12 residues. Germline CDR1 LNHNV, CDR2 YYDKDF (reference sequence). V was shortened by 1 base and J by 13 bases, with 10 bases between the two germline ends. CDR3 loop: CATSRVRGGLFF. CDR3 sequence (DNA): TGTGCCACCAGCAGAGTCCGTGGAGGGCTGTTTTTT.

This chain links TRBV10-3 with TRBJ1-2; 8 positions match TRBD1. The V and J ends lost 7 bases and 4 bases, in that order; junction bases with no gene match: 2. CDR3 length: 12 residues. The V gene's germline CDR1 is ENHRY and CDR2 SYGVKD. The CDR3: CAITGGAYGYTF. The DNA of the CDR3 is TGTGCCATCACAGGGGGCGCCTATGGCTACACCTTC.

V gene TRBV5-6 combines with J gene TRBJ1-1; 9 nucleotides agree with TRBD1. CDR1 and CDR2 (germline): SGHDT, YYEEEE. Trimming took 4 bases from V and 1 from J; bases not matched to a gene: 14. There are 18 residues in the CDR3. CDR3 in amino acids: CASSAGTGYSEGNTEAFF. The CDR3 nucleotides are TGTGCCAGCAGCGCCGGGACAGGGTATAGTGAGGGGAACACTGAAGCTTTCTTT.

The chain's CDR3 is CASSLSETQYF. The DNA for the CDR3 is TGTGCCAGCAGCTTGTCTGAGACCCAGTACTTC. This chain joins TRBV13 and TRBJ2-5, with D unresolved. The CDR3 is 11 amino acids. Germline V gene lookup returns CDR1 PRHDT and CDR2 FYEKMQ (reference sequence). The V end was cut by 3 bases, the J end by 5 bases, with 4 bases between.

This rearrangement joins TRBV6-6 to TRBJ1-2, with D possibly TRBD1 on 6 matching bases. The length of the CDR3 is 13 residues. Germline values: CDR1 MNHNY, CDR2 SVGAGI (reference sequence). Deletions cut 8 bases from V and 6 bases from J, with 16 bases between. The CDR3 bases are TGTGCCAGCCACTATTCGACAGGAGATGGCTACACCTTC. As protein: CASHYSTGDGYTF.

The CDR3 coding sequence is TGTGCCAGCAGCTTAGGGACCGGGACATGGGGGGCCAACGTCCTGACTTTC. Its protein product is CASSLGTGTWGANVLTF. The chain couples TRBV7-9 to TRBJ2-6; weak D call: TRBD1 (6 bases). Per germline, CDR1 SEHNR and CDR2 FQNEAQ (reference sequence). The CDR3 extends over 17 amino acids. The V end lost 1 base, the J end lost 4 bases, and 14 bases lay between the germline ends.

The gene calls are TRBV5-4 and TRBJ2-5, with 13 bases identical to TRBD2. With 4 bases clipped from V and 0 bases from J, the junction kept 3 bases outside the gene matches. Germline loops: CDR1 SGHNT, CDR2 YYREEE (reference sequence). CDR3 size: 16 residues. In nucleotides, the CDR3 is TGTGCCAGCAGCATCGGGACTAGCGGGAACCAAGAGACCCAGTACTTC. Translated: CASSIGTSGNQETQYF.

J is TRBJ2-6 and V is TRBV4-2, with TRBD2 matching 7 bases. Germline values: CDR1 LGHNA, CDR2 YNFKEQ. The V and J ends lost 3 bases and 0 bases, in that order; junction bases with no gene match: 11. The CDR3 is 19 residues long. CDR3 DNA sequence: TGTGCCAGCAGCCACCGCGGGACTACCCAGACCTCTGGGGCCAACGTCCTGACTTTC. It specifies CASSHRGTTQTSGANVLTF.

The chain employs TRBV7-9 and TRBJ1-2; D ambiguous. Trimming took off 5 bases at V and 4 bases at J, with 17 bases between the two ends. The germline V gene encodes CDR1 SEHNR and CDR2 FQNEAQ (reference sequence). This CDR3 comprises 15 residues. CDR3 sequence: CASSTGSLTSYGYTF. The CDR3 DNA follows: TGTGCCAGCAGCACGGGATCTTTGACGAGCTATGGCTACACCTTC.

DNA of the CDR3: TGTGCCAGCAGTGAAGGGCTAGCGGGCCCAGATACGCAGTATTTT. Its protein product is CASSEGLAGPDTQYF. The chain employs TRBV2 and TRBJ2-3, with 8 bases fitting TRBD2. CDR1 is SNHLY and CDR2 is FYNNEI in the germline V gene. The CDR3 extends over 15 amino acids. The ends lost 1 base at V and 4 bases at J; junction bases unmatched: 4.

The V gene is TRBV9, the J gene TRBJ1-1, with D unresolved. V lost 2 bases and J lost 5, with 13 bases in between. Looked up from germline, CDR1 is SGDLS and CDR2 is YYNGEE. The CDR3 consists of 14 residues. The CDR3 DNA is TGTGCCAGCAGCGTTGAATGGTGGGCAACTGAAGCTTTCTTT. This gives the protein CASSVEWWATEAFF.

This rearrangement joins TRBV6-5 to TRBJ2-1, with 9 bases identical to TRBD1. The V segment lost 0 bases and the J segment 9 bases; nucleotides outside the gene matches: 6. The V gene's germline CDR1 is MNHEY and CDR2 SVGAGI. This CDR3 is 15 amino acids long. The CDR3 protein is CASSYSWTGEGEQFF. In DNA form, the CDR3 reads TGTGCCAGCAGTTACTCATGGACAGGGGAAGGTGAGCAGTTCTTC.

V usage is TRBV7-9 and J usage is TRBJ2-1; 10 nucleotides agree with TRBD2. The ends lost 4 bases at V and 12 bases at J; junction bases unmatched: 0. The CDR3 has 11 residues. From germline, CDR1 is SEHNR and CDR2 FQNEAQ (reference sequence). CDR3 region: CASSSSGGQFF. The CDR3 DNA reads TGTGCCAGCAGCTCTAGCGGGGGGCAGTTCTTC. The variable domain in full, completed from reference TRBV7-9 and TRBJ2-1, reads DTGVSQNPRHKITKRGQNVTFRCDPISEHNRLYWYRQTLGQGPEFLTYFQNEAQLEKSRLLSDRFSAERPKGSFSTLEIQRTEQGDSAMYLCASSSSGGQFFGPGTRLTVL.

The V gene is TRBV5-4, the J gene TRBJ2-1; 10 bases are a match to TRBD2. The CDR3 runs 15 residues. V lost 1 base to trimming and J lost 5 bases; unmatched junction nucleotides: 3. CDR1 SGHNT and CDR2 YYREEE come from the germline V gene (reference sequence). DNA of the CDR3: TGTGCCAGCAGCTTGAGGAGCGGGGGGGACAATGAGCAGTTCTTC. It yields the protein CASSLRSGGDNEQFF.